This T cell receptor beta chain was captured by sequencing in a study of cytomegalovirus exposure and HLA in healthy donors. Concerning this clone itself: As yet, its antigen is unknown.

Findings and limits, study-wide: Trimming of TCR beta V- and J-genes showed a link, identified in a later analysis, to a missense DCLRE1C variant. Previously analyzed data showed that most TCR beta V segments were productive at a frequency of about 87% or about 30%.

PCR was performed using 60 Vbeta and 13 Jbeta primers. Repertoires were generated with immunoSEQ multiplex PCR, while TCRdb's copy carries only in-frame clones and drops some. Here the sample spans tens of thousands of clones, approximately 84% being singletons. This receptor was identified in a man between 18 and 35 years old in good health and CMV-seronegative. The sample was PBMCs.

The CDR3 reads CASSGATAPRGYGYTF. The CDR3 DNA sequence: TGTGCCAGCAGTGGAGCGACAGCCCCCAGGGGGTATGGCTACACCTTC. This chain connects TRBV25-1 to TRBJ1-2, with TRBD1 identical over 7 bases. Germline V gene sequence: CDR1 MGHDK, CDR2 SYGVNS. V was pared by 4 bases and J by 5 bases, with 13 bases of the junction left unmatched. The CDR3 is 16 residues long.